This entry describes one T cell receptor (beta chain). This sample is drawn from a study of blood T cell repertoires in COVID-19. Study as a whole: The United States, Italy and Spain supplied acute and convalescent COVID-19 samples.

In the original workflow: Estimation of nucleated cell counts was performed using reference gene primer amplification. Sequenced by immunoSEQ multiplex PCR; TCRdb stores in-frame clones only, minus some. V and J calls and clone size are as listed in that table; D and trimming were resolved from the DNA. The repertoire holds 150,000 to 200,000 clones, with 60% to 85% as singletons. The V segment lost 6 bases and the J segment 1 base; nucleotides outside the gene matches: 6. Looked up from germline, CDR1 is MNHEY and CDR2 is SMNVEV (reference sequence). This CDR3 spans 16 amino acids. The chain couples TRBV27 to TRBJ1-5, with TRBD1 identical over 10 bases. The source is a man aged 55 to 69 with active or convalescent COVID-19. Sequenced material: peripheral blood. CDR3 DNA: TGTGCCAGCAGCTCCCGGGACAGGGGCAGCAATCAGCCCCAGCATTTT. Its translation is CASSSRDRGSNQPQHF.